One sample yielded the 3 T cell receptor beta chains listed below, sequenced in a study of T cell clonality in common variable immunodeficiency (dated by TCRdb to the mid-2010s). The library relied on the immunoSEQ multiplex PCR assay. Sourced from immuneACCESS, this table was stored by TCRdb with only in-frame sequences that have V and J called. A share of the clones is absent; for the studies checked, an unresolved V gene accounts for under half, and the remainder has no known explanation. This sample includes more than 65,000 clones, and none of them was observed just once. The ten largest clones add up to about 0.8% of the sample. The sample taken for sequencing was peripheral blood mononuclear cells. The receptors were gathered from a person aged 18 to 75 in good health.

This clone was counted many times. The junction shows a germline mismatch at one end, possibly a read error. The read finishes 3 residues shy of the CDR3 end, and the germline J gene is used to complete it. The rearrangement joins TRBV7-7 to TRBJ2-7, with 9 bases aligning to TRBD1. Per the germline V gene, CDR1 is SSHAT and CDR2 is FNYEAQ (reference sequence). This CDR3 is 14 amino acids long. The CDR3 bases that were read are TGTGCTAGCAGCGCACAGATGACAGGGGGCGAG. The encoded protein is CASSAQMTGGE. The CDR3 as a whole reads CASSAQMTGGEQYF.

This clone has ten or more counts. Read coverage stops 3 residues before the CDR3 terminus; the germline J gene supplies the remainder. This rearrangement joins TRBV5-1 to TRBJ2-7, with D possibly matching TRBD1 (6 bases). CDR3 size: 15 residues. V lost 3 bases, J lost 6 bases, and 19 bases lay in between. Germline values: CDR1 SGHRS, CDR2 YFSETQ. The CDR3 bases that were read are TGCGCCAGCAGCTCACAGACAGGACGGGGCATCGAG. The encoded protein is CASSSQTGRGIE. The whole CDR3 sequence is CASSSQTGRGIEQYF. Variable domain in full (rest from reference TRBV5-1 and TRBJ2-7): KAGVTQTPRYLIKTRGQQVTLSCSPISGHRSVSWYQQTPGQGLQFLFEYFSETQRNKGNFPGRFSGRQFSNSRSEMNVSTLELGDSALYLCASSSQTGRGIEQYFGPGTRLTVT.

The table lists this clone with many counts. The CDR3 end falls 3 residues outside the read, so it is completed with the germline J gene. The chain has TRBV12-3 or TRBV12-4 and TRBJ2-3, with D possibly being TRBD2 (7 bases). The CDR3 totals 16 residues. V lost 3 bases to trimming and J lost 4 bases, with 17 bases between them. CDR3 DNA (partial): TGTGCCAGCAGTTTCCCAAACAGGGAGGGGCCAGATACG. Translation: CASSFPNREGPDT. The full CDR3 reads CASSFPNREGPDTQYF.